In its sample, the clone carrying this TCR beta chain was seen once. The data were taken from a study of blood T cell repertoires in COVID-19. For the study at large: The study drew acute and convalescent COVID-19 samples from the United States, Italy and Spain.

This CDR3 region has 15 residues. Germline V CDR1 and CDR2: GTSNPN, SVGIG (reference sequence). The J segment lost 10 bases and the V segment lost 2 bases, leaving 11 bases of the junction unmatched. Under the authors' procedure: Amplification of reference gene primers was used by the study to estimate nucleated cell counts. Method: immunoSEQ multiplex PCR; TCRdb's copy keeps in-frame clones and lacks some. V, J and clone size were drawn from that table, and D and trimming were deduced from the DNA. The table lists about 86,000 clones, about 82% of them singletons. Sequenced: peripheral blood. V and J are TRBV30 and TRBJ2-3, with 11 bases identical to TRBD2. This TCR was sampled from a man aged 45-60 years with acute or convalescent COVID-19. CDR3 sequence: CAWSSIAGGPRSQYF. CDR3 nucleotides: TGTGCCTGGAGTTCTATAGCGGGGGGGCCGAGGTCGCAGTATTTT.